The 21 T cell receptor beta chains listed next were all sequenced from one sample in a study of shared clonotypes between healthy human individuals. Sequencing used immunoSEQ multiplex PCR; TCRdb keeps in-frame clones, though not all of them. This table has some 2,000,000 clones, 95% appearing once. The sample taken for sequencing was naive CD4+ T cells sorted from blood. Described subset: CD45RA+ positively selected. These receptors came from a man between 18 and 35 years old in good health.

V gene TRBV4-1 combines with J gene TRBJ2-5, with a weak D call TRBD2 (6 bases). Between the trimmed V and J ends, which lost 4 bases and 2 bases, there was a span of 8 bases. The CDR3 sequence is 13 residues long. CDR1 and CDR2 (germline): MGHRA, YSYEKL. CDR3 sequence: CASSRDLQETQYF. CDR3 coding DNA: TGCGCCAGCAGCCGGGACTTGCAAGAGACCCAGTACTTC.

The V and J genes are TRBV5-6 and TRBJ2-3, with 10 bases that match TRBD2. The CDR3 sequence is 13 residues long. Germline loops: CDR1 SGHDT, CDR2 YYEEEE. V lost 0 bases and J lost 10; bases outside the gene matches: 2. The CDR3 loop is CASSLASGSSQYF. The CDR3 DNA follows: TGTGCCAGCAGCTTGGCTAGCGGGAGCTCGCAGTATTTT. Full variable domain (rest looked up from reference TRBV5-6 and TRBJ2-3): DAGVTQSPTHLIKTRGQQVTLRCSPKSGHDTVSWYQQALGQGPQFIFQYYEEEERQRGNFPDRFSGHQFPNYSSELNVNALLLGDSALYLCASSLASGSSQYFGPGTRLTVL.

CDR3 sequence: CASTRTGAGTQYF. The CDR3 region has the DNA TGTGCCAGCACCCGGACAGGGGCGGGTACGCAGTATTTT. The V and J genes are TRBV27 and TRBJ2-3, with 9 bases identical to TRBD1. The CDR3 is made up of 13 amino acids. Germline V gene sequence: CDR1 MNHEY, CDR2 SMNVEV (reference sequence). The V segment lost 7 bases and the J segment 8 bases; nucleotides outside the gene matches: 7.

The chain couples TRBV5-1 to TRBJ2-5, with 8 bases lining up with TRBD2. Germline values: CDR1 SGHRS, CDR2 YFSETQ. V was pared by 1 base and J by 1 base, with 6 bases of the junction left unmatched. The CDR3 length is 16 residues. The DNA of the CDR3 is TGCGCCAGCAGCTTGCTAGCGGGCGACCTCCAAGAGACCCAGTACTTC. Protein product: CASSLLAGDLQETQYF.

The V gene is TRBV27, the J gene TRBJ1-5; D remains unclear. Germline V gives CDR1 MNHEY, CDR2 SMNVEV (reference sequence). The V end was cut by 3 bases, the J end by 2 bases, with 11 bases between. The CDR3 length is 15 residues. CDR3 sequence: CASSFHIEGNQPQHF. DNA of the CDR3: TGTGCCAGCAGTTTTCACATCGAGGGCAATCAGCCCCAGCATTTT.

The V and J genes are TRBV19 and TRBJ1-4; no clear D gene. This CDR3 has 11 residues. Trimming cost V 9 bases and J 8 bases, with 10 bases left between them. CDR1 is LNHDA and CDR2 is SQIVND in the germline V gene (reference sequence). CDR3 in DNA: TGTGCCAGAAAATGGAGCGAAAAACTGTTTTTT. Translation: CARKWSEKLFF.

The V call is TRBV11-2, the J call TRBJ2-2; D perhaps matches TRBD2 (5 bases). Germline V gene lookup returns CDR1 SGHAT and CDR2 FQNNGV. Trimming stripped 5 bases from V and 1 base from J, with 11 bases between. The CDR3 runs to 15 residues. The CDR3 spells CASSPRVLNTGELFF. Here the CDR3 DNA reads TGTGCCAGCAGCCCGCGGGTACTGAACACCGGGGAGCTGTTTTTT. Variable domain in full (rest from reference TRBV11-2 and TRBJ2-2): EAGVAQSPRYKIIEKRQSVAFWCNPISGHATLYWYQQILGQGPKLLIQFQNNGVVDDSQLPKDRFSAERLKGVDSTLKIQPAKLEDSAVYLCASSPRVLNTGELFFGEGSRLTVL.

This clone came up a few times. V usage is TRBV19 and J usage is TRBJ2-3; no clear D gene. This CDR3 region has 13 residues. The V end was cut by 4 bases, the J end by 4 bases, with 9 bases between. CDR1 and CDR2 from the germline V gene are LNHDA and SQIVND (reference sequence). Here the CDR3 reads CASSTQVADTQYF. CDR3 nucleotide sequence: TGTGCCAGTAGTACTCAGGTGGCAGATACGCAGTATTTT.

The chain links TRBV6-5 to TRBJ2-7; 7 nucleotides line up with TRBD1. This CDR3 is built from 14 residues. The V gene end was trimmed by 6 bases and the J gene end by 4 bases; junction bases not matched to a gene: 9. Germline CDR1 MNHEY, CDR2 SVGAGI. The CDR3 nucleotides read TGTGCCAGCAGCCGAGTCAGGGGGTCGTACGAGCAGTACTTC. Protein: CASSRVRGSYEQYF.

About this clone itself: A much larger clone is a single base away; this may be a read error. V usage is TRBV4-3 and J usage is TRBJ1-2, with D perhaps matching TRBD1 (6 bases). The CDR3 covers 18 residues. CDR1 is LGHNA and CDR2 is YSLEER in the germline V gene. The ends were cut back, 0 bases at V and 1 base at J, with 18 bases in the middle. DNA of the CDR3: TGCGCCAGCAGCCAAGATCTGAGCGGGGGGGCAGATAACTATGGCTACACCTTC. Its protein is CASSQDLSGGADNYGYTF.

The gene calls are TRBV5-1 and TRBJ2-5; D may correspond to TRBD1 or TRBD2 (6 bases each). Trimming stripped 3 bases from V and 2 bases from J, with 20 bases between. Germline CDR1 is SGHRS and CDR2 is YFSETQ. The CDR3 runs to 17 residues. The CDR3 region is CASSWGAATLKQETQYF. The CDR3 DNA sequence: TGCGCCAGCAGCTGGGGGGCGGCGACTCTGAAACAAGAGACCCAGTACTTC. Drawing the rest from reference TRBV5-1 and TRBJ2-5, the complete variable domain is KAGVTQTPRYLIKTRGQQVTLSCSPISGHRSVSWYQQTPGQGLQFLFEYFSETQRNKGNFPGRFSGRQFSNSRSEMNVSTLELGDSALYLCASSWGAATLKQETQYFGPGTRLLVL.

The chain employs TRBV6-6 and TRBJ2-7; a weak D match, TRBD1 (6 bases). The germline gives CDR1 MNHNY, CDR2 SVGAGI (reference sequence). The germline V and J ends were trimmed by 6 bases and 2 bases, with 14 bases remaining between them. The length of the CDR3 is 14 residues. The chain's CDR3 is CASRNPGTTYEQYF. In DNA, the CDR3 is TGTGCCAGCAGAAATCCCGGGACAACCTACGAGCAGTACTTC.

The chain has TRBV5-4 and TRBJ2-7; no reliable D call. The germline V gene encodes CDR1 SGHNT and CDR2 YYREEE (reference sequence). Trimming shortened V by 0 bases and J by 7 bases, and 8 bases separated the two germline ends. The CDR3 covers 12 residues. CDR3 residues: CASSLAASEQYF. The CDR3 DNA follows: TGTGCCAGCAGCTTGGCGGCCTCGGAGCAGTACTTC.

This chain links TRBV29-1 with TRBJ2-2; D unclear. This CDR3 spans 15 amino acids. V shed 4 bases and J shed 0 bases, with 12 bases lying between them. Germline CDR1 is SQVTM and CDR2 is ANQGSEA. The CDR3 sequence is CSVGKTYANTGELFF. The DNA of the CDR3 is TGCAGCGTTGGGAAGACGTACGCGAACACCGGGGAGCTGTTTTTT.

This chain links TRBV6-6 with TRBJ1-2; D is unclear. There are 14 residues in the CDR3. Germline V gene data show CDR1 as MNHNY and CDR2 as SVGAGI (reference sequence). Trimming removed 8 bases from V and 3 bases from J, with 16 bases in between. CDR3 protein: CASSISSADYGYTF. The CDR3 DNA sequence: TGTGCCAGCTCCATAAGCTCGGCGGACTATGGCTACACCTTC.

The V gene is TRBV10-1, the J gene TRBJ1-3, with D unresolved. Trimming left V 0 bases short and J 3 bases short, with 9 bases between. The CDR3 contains 15 residues. Germline assignment: CDR1 WNHNN and CDR2 SYGVQD (reference sequence). CDR3 residues: CASSESVGGGNTIYF. CDR3 DNA sequence: TGCGCCAGCAGTGAGTCGGTGGGAGGTGGAAACACCATATATTTT.

This chain links TRBV5-6 with TRBJ2-1, with TRBD2 identical over 12 bases. CDR3 length: 15 amino acids. J lost 8 bases, V lost 0 bases, and 3 bases had no gene match. Germline CDR1 SGHDT, CDR2 YYEEEE. CDR3 amino acids: CASSLELAGGDEQFF. DNA of the CDR3: TGTGCCAGCAGCTTGGAGCTAGCGGGAGGGGATGAGCAGTTCTTC.

This clone was seen once. The chain joins TRBV19 to TRBJ2-4; tentative D call: TRBD1 (6 bases). Germline CDR1 is LNHDA and CDR2 is SQIVND (reference sequence). V was pared by 6 bases and J by 8 bases, with 17 bases between. This CDR3 region has 14 residues. CDR3 in amino acids: CASSPQGGKDIQYF. CDR3 bases: TGTGCCAGTAGCCCCCAAGGGGGTAAGGACATTCAGTACTTC.

As concerns this clone: The sample contains more than one DNA sequence encoding this CDR3. This chain connects TRBV18 to TRBJ1-4, with 8 nucleotides matching TRBD1. There are 13 residues in the CDR3. With V trimmed by 2 bases and J by 8 bases, 1 base remained unmatched. Germline CDR1 is KGHSH and CDR2 is LQKENI. The CDR3 DNA is TGTGCCAGCTCACCAGGGACAGGAGAAAAACTGTTTTTT. Its protein product is CASSPGTGEKLFF.

The chain joins TRBV6-5 to TRBJ1-2; D gene uncertain. Germline CDR1 MNHEY, CDR2 SVGAGI. This CDR3 region has 13 residues. V lost 2 bases and J 4 bases, leaving 8 bases between the germline ends. CDR3 protein: CASSYAGLYGYTF. The CDR3 DNA reads TGTGCCAGCAGTTACGCGGGCCTCTATGGCTACACCTTC.

The chain recombines TRBV10-1 with TRBJ2-7; 9 nucleotides line up with TRBD1. The CDR3 spans 16 residues. With 6 bases clipped from V and 7 bases from J, the junction kept 16 bases outside the gene matches. Germline V gene lookup returns CDR1 WNHNN and CDR2 SYGVQD (reference sequence). CDR3 DNA sequence: TGCGCCAGCAGCGAAGAACCGGGACAGGGTAGGGGGGAGCAGTACTTC. Amino acid sequence: CASSEEPGQGRGEQYF.